This section outlines one TCR beta chain sequence together with its context. This record comes from a study of blood T cell repertoires in COVID-19. The authors' processing: By means of reference gene primer amplification, nucleated cell counts were estimated. Here immunoSEQ multiplex PCR was the method, and the copy in TCRdb shows in-frame clones only, minus some. V and J calls and clone size are copied from that table; D and trimming were computed from the DNA. The data contain some 260,000 clones, 80% to 90% of them singletons. V was trimmed by 0 bases and J by 1 base, leaving 17 bases between them. The CDR3 consists of 18 residues. Germline CDR1 reads LGHNA; CDR2 reads YNFKEQ.

This rearrangement joins TRBV4-2 to TRBJ2-3; possible D gene TRBD2, 6 bases. Sequencing input: PBMCs or T cells enriched from blood (not recorded which). The sequence derives from a middle-aged man who had recovered from COVID-19. CDR3 sequence (DNA): TGTGCCAGCAGCCAAGATCCCCCAGCGGGCCCAGGCACAGATACGCAGTATTTT. This sequence encodes CASSQDPPAGPGTDTQYF.